What follows are 9 T cell receptor beta chains derived from one specimen sequenced in a study of PD-L1 blockade in urothelial cancer. Stated time point: pretreatment peripheral blood. Here immunoSEQ multiplex PCR was the method, and the copy in TCRdb shows in-frame clones only, minus some. The sample has some 120,000 clones; about 88% are singletons. The sample in question was PBMCs, obtained around atezolizumab (anti-PD-L1) treatment. The source is a man aged 50 to 60 with urothelial cancer.

The rearrangement joins TRBV7-2 to TRBJ2-5; a weak D match, TRBD2 (5 bases). Germline CDR1 is SGHTA and CDR2 is FQGNSA. V lost 5 bases and J 5 bases, leaving 18 bases between the germline ends. The CDR3 has 15 residues. The DNA for the CDR3 is TGTGCCAGCAGCAGAGTTGGGAGACTGGGGGAGACCCAGTACTTC. Its protein product is CASSRVGRLGETQYF.

The CDR3 loop is CASTYRGTGGSPLHF. The DNA of the CDR3 is TGTGCCAGCACCTACCGTGGGACAGGGGGCTCACCCCTCCACTTT. The V and J genes are TRBV27 and TRBJ1-6; 12 bases are a match to TRBD1. The CDR3 sequence is 15 residues long. V shed 7 bases, J shed 10 bases, and the junction held 8 bases outside the gene matches. Germline V CDR1 and CDR2: MNHEY, SMNVEV (reference sequence).

The chain employs TRBV2 and TRBJ1-6; TRBD1 agrees at 7 bases. V lost 6 bases, J lost 9 bases, and 8 bases stayed unmatched. Germline assignment: CDR1 SNHLY and CDR2 FYNNEI. The CDR3 consists of 14 residues. In DNA form, the CDR3 reads TGTGCCAGCAGGGAACAGGGGTTGGGTTCACCCCTCCACTTT. It codes for CASREQGLGSPLHF.

This clone was counted a single time. The gene calls are TRBV5-1 and TRBJ1-1; no clear D. CDR1 and CDR2 from the germline V gene are SGHRS and YFSETQ. The CDR3 length is 13 residues. Between the trimmed V and J ends, which lost 3 bases and 1 base, there was a span of 7 bases. CDR3 DNA sequence: TGCGCCAGCAGCTACCAGTGGAACACTGAAGCTTTCTTT. Translation gives CASSYQWNTEAFF. Using reference TRBV5-1 and TRBJ1-1 for the parts outside the CDR3, the full variable domain is KAGVTQTPRYLIKTRGQQVTLSCSPISGHRSVSWYQQTPGQGLQFLFEYFSETQRNKGNFPGRFSGRQFSNSRSEMNVSTLELGDSALYLCASSYQWNTEAFFGQGTRLTVV.

J is TRBJ2-7 and V is TRBV30; TRBD2 matches 13 bases. The junction had 14 bases not matched to a gene; V was cut back by 3 bases and J by 9 bases. CDR1 and CDR2 (germline): GTSNPN, SVGIG (reference sequence). The CDR3 length is 16 residues. DNA for the CDR3: TGTGCCTGGAGGCGACCGGGACTAGCGGGGACGTCTGGGCAGTACTTC. It translates to CAWRRPGLAGTSGQYF.

The genes are TRBV28 and TRBJ1-6; D gene unclear. Trimming stripped 3 bases from V and 14 bases from J, with 11 bases between. The germline V gene encodes CDR1 MDHEN and CDR2 SYDVKM. The CDR3 covers 12 residues. The CDR3 DNA sequence: TGTGCCAGCAGTTTGGGAGGTTGGGCCCTCCACTTT. Its translation: CASSLGGWALHF.

The chain couples TRBV7-2 to TRBJ2-1; D is unresolved. The CDR3 totals 13 residues. Germline CDR1 reads SGHTA; CDR2 reads FQGNSA. The V and J ends lost 1 base and 6 bases respectively, with 7 bases between them. CDR3 coding DNA: TGTGCCAGCAGCTTAGACTGGGCCAATGAGCAGTTCTTC. This gives the protein CASSLDWANEQFF.

Many counts were recorded for this clone. The chain joins TRBV7-9 to TRBJ1-6; TRBD1 aligns across 10 bases. Losses at the gene ends were 5 bases for V and 10 bases for J; bases not matched to a gene: 5. CDR1 is SEHNR, CDR2 FQNEAQ, per germline (reference sequence). There are 14 residues in the CDR3. The CDR3 spells CASSTGTGASPLHF. The CDR3 DNA reads TGTGCCAGCAGCACCGGGACAGGGGCCTCACCCCTCCACTTT.

The chain joins TRBV19 to TRBJ2-7; D gene ambiguous. The germline V gene has CDR1 LNHDA and CDR2 SQIVND (reference sequence). The length of the CDR3 is 15 residues. V lost 5 bases and J 4 bases, leaving 18 bases between the germline ends. The CDR3 here is CASSGSRETGYEQYF. As DNA, the CDR3 is TGTGCCAGTAGTGGATCTCGAGAGACCGGGTACGAGCAGTACTTC.